Sequencing of this T cell receptor beta chain was carried out in a study of blood T cell repertoires in COVID-19. Study processing details: Amplifying reference gene primers gave estimates of nucleated cell counts. Profiling relied on immunoSEQ multiplex PCR, and the TCRdb table lists in-frame clones only, not all of them. V and J calls plus clone size are reproduced from that table; the DNA served to infer D and trimming. The sample has about 96,000 clones, roughly 83% seen once; the top ten hold around 15%. The CDR3 consists of 16 residues. V gave up 4 bases and J gave up 0 bases; unmatched junction bases: 5. The germline V gene encodes CDR1 MNHNY and CDR2 SVGAGI (reference sequence).

This clonotype was sampled from a woman aged 60-70 years with acute or convalescent COVID-19. The gene calls are TRBV6-6 and TRBJ1-3; 8 positions match TRBD1. Sequenced: peripheral blood. In DNA, the CDR3 is TGTGCCAGCAGTTGGGGACAGGCATCCTCTGGAAACACCATATATTTT. Encoded protein: CASSWGQASSGNTIYF.